The clone carrying this TCR beta chain was seen just once. The sample contains more than one DNA sequence encoding this CDR3. This record comes from a study of blood T cell repertoires in COVID-19. Study details: COVID-19 samples collected from the United States, Italy and Spain covered acute and convalescent phases. PBMCs, B-cell-depleted T cells, or T cells provided the cDNA or gDNA that made up the material.

The Seattle patients joined while their infection was active and were tracked longitudinally afterward. The V segment lost 1 base and the J segment 0 bases; nucleotides outside the gene matches: 3. The CDR3 covers 16 residues. Per germline, CDR1 LNHDA and CDR2 SQIVND (reference sequence). Under the authors' procedure: Reference gene primer amplification gave nucleated cell count estimates. Generated by immunoSEQ multiplex PCR, the TCRdb table keeps only in-frame clones and is missing some. The DNA gave D and trimming, while V, J and clone size come from that table. Counted here are about 390,000 clones, more than 70% occurring once; the ten biggest clones make up under 3%.

Sequencing input: peripheral blood. The clonotype was recovered from a woman in her sixties or seventies with COVID-19, enrolled during active disease. The chain recombines TRBV19 with TRBJ2-3; TRBD1 matches 8 bases. The CDR3 region has the DNA TGTGCCAGTAGTATAGGAGACAGGGGCAGCACAGATACGCAGTATTTT. As protein: CASSIGDRGSTDTQYF.